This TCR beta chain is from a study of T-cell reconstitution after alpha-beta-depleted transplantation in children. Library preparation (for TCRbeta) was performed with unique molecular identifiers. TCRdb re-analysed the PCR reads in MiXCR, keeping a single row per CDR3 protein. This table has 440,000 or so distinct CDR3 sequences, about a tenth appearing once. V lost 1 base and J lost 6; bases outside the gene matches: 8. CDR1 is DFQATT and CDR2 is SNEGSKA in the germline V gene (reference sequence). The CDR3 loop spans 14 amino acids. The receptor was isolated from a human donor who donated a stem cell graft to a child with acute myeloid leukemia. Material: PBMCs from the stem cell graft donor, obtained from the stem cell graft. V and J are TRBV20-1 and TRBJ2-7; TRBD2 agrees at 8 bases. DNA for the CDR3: TGCAGTGCTAGAGCCCCAGCGGGAGTAGGCGAGCAGTACTTC. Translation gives CSARAPAGVGEQYF.